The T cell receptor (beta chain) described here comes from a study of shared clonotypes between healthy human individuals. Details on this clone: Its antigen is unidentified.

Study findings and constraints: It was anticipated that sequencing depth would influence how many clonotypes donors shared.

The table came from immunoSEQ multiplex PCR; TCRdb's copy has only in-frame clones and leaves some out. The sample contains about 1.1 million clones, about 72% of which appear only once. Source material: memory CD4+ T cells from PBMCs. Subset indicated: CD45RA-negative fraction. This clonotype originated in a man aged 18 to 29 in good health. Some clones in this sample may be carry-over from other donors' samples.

Written as DNA, the CDR3 is TGCGCCAGCAGGCGACTAGACTACAATGAGCAGTTCTTC. The encoded protein is CASRRLDYNEQFF. The chain has TRBV10-2 and TRBJ2-1, with a weak D call TRBD2 (6 bases). V was trimmed by 6 bases and J by 3 bases, leaving 9 bases between them. This CDR3 contains 13 residues. Germline V lookup: CDR1 WSHSY, CDR2 SAAADI.